This T cell receptor beta chain was sequenced during a study of blood T cell repertoires in COVID-19. The overall study: Sample material is recorded as cDNA or gDNA derived from T cells, B-cell-depleted T cells, or PBMCs.

The protocol was immunoSEQ multiplex PCR, while the TCRdb copy is restricted to in-frame clones and leaves out a portion. This sample carries over 350,000 clones, 85% to 90% of them seen once, and the ten largest clones take about 10%. Trimming removed 1 base from V and 7 bases from J, with 11 bases in between. CDR1 and CDR2 (germline): MNHNS, SASEGT. The CDR3 contains 15 residues. The study drew participants aged roughly 18 to 89 years from fewer than 30 US areas. Either two negative PCRs, clearance, or symptom resolution qualified Cohort 3 donors as recovered. The chain joins TRBV6-1 to TRBJ1-6; the D gene is possibly TRBD1 (5 bases). This clonotype was sampled from a woman in her fifties or sixties who had recovered from COVID-19. The sample comprised PBMCs or T cells enriched from blood (not recorded which). The CDR3 loop is CASSEGSGWNSPLHF. CDR3 DNA sequence: TGTGCCAGCAGTGAAGGTTCAGGGTGGAATTCACCCCTCCACTTT.